The TCR beta chain under discussion was sequenced for a study of tumor-infiltrating lymphocytes in primary liver carcinoma. The overall study: Samples had roughly 3.65 to 8 million productive TCRbeta reads, comparable between tissue types. Study-level points and caveats: Top-250-clone fractions were significantly higher in tumors than in blood (p = 0.039). Top clones occupying all five tumor regions numbered only about 8-25%.

Constant-region priming of 500 to 550 ng total RNA yielded TCR beta cDNA. Libraries for TCR beta were built through three nested multiplex PCR rounds, which together made up a slightly modified ARM-PCR procedure. The first two PCR rounds used TRBV1-TRBV30 forward primers with a C-beta reverse primer, roughly 11 cycles each. TCRdb re-analysed the multiplex PCR reads in MiXCR, keeping a single row per CDR3 protein. Among roughly 120,000 distinct CDR3 sequences listed, 64% were seen once. Of note for this clonotype: Its antigen is unidentified. A junction boundary mismatches the germline segment, possibly from a read error.

The CDR3 contains 13 residues. In germline, CDR1 is SGHAT, CDR2 FQNNGV. The source material, about 18-33 mg of unsorted bulk tissue, was used to co-extract RNA and DNA. Sequencing input: liver tumor tissue from sampling region 3. Stated subset: tumor region T3, left-lateral pole. The rearrangement links TRBV11-2 to TRBJ1-5; D unresolved. The TCR comes from a woman in her sixties or seventies with primary liver carcinoma and hepatitis B virus infection. The CDR3 protein is CGSSTTGNQPQHF. The CDR3 DNA reads TGTGGCAGCAGCACCACGGGAAATCAGCCCCAGCATTTT. Full variable domain (outside the CDR3, taken from reference TRBV11-2 and TRBJ1-5): EAGVAQSPRYKIIEKRQSVAFWCNPISGHATLYWYQQILGQGPKLLIQFQNNGVVDDSQLPKDRFSAERLKGVDSTLKIQPAKLEDSAVYLCGSSTTGNQPQHFGDGTRLSIL.